The 11 T cell receptor beta chains below all came from one sample that was sequenced in a study of blood T cell repertoires in COVID-19. Sequenced by immunoSEQ multiplex PCR; TCRdb stores in-frame clones only, minus some. The sample carries more than 150,000 clones, around 86% recorded once. What was sequenced was peripheral blood. The receptors were sampled from a man aged 55 to 69 with COVID-19, enrolled during active disease.

The J gene is TRBJ2-7, the V gene TRBV5-1; D unclear. Germline CDR1 SGHRS, CDR2 YFSETQ. The length of the CDR3 is 12 residues. Trimming removed 3 bases at V and 0 bases at J, with 4 bases between. CDR3 nucleotide sequence: TGCGCCAGCAGCTACAGCTCCTACGAGCAGTACTTC. Protein product: CASSYSSYEQYF.

This clone was picked up many times. Distinct nucleotide sequences in the sample also encode this CDR3. The V and J genes are TRBV18 and TRBJ1-1; D uncertain. This CDR3 has 15 amino acids. The germline gives CDR1 KGHSH, CDR2 LQKENI. The germline V and J ends were trimmed by 3 bases and 2 bases, with 13 bases remaining between them. The CDR3 here is CASSPPGAGNTEAFF. CDR3 bases: TGTGCCAGCTCACCCCCGGGAGCCGGAAACACTGAAGCTTTCTTT.

The chain uses TRBV11-1 and TRBJ1-2, with D uncertain. Trimming cost V 0 bases and J 12 bases, with 20 bases left between them. Germline CDR1 is SGHAT and CDR2 is FQDESV (reference sequence). The CDR3 has 15 amino acids. The CDR3 region is CASSLATTGLDLHTF. The CDR3 DNA reads TGTGCCAGCAGCTTAGCGACGACGGGGTTGGATCTCCACACCTTC.

This clone occurred once. CDR3 in amino acids: CASSLSGGYNEQFF. In nucleotides, the CDR3 is TGTGCCAGCAGCTTATCAGGGGGCTACAATGAGCAGTTCTTC. The rearrangement uses TRBV7-3 and TRBJ2-1; 7 nucleotides match TRBD1. In germline, CDR1 is SGHTA, CDR2 FQGTGA. This CDR3 spans 14 amino acids. The junction had 1 base not matched to a gene; V was cut back by 2 bases and J by 3 bases.

V usage is TRBV10-3 and J usage is TRBJ2-2, with 10 bases lining up with TRBD1. The V segment lost 5 bases and the J segment 4 bases; nucleotides outside the gene matches: 4. Germline assignment: CDR1 ENHRY and CDR2 SYGVKD. The length of the CDR3 is 15 residues. The CDR3 sequence: CAISPGTGVTGELFF. CDR3 in DNA: TGTGCCATCAGTCCCGGGACAGGGGTCACCGGGGAGCTGTTTTTT.

V and J are TRBV24-1 and TRBJ2-1; 8 bases fit TRBD1. CDR3 length equals 18 residues. Germline CDR1 reads KGHDR; CDR2 reads SFDVKD. V shed 3 bases and J 6 bases; nucleotides not matched to a gene: 15. The CDR3 coding sequence is TGTGCCACCAGTGATCCCGACGCAGGGGGCGCGTCCGGCAATGAGCAGTTCTTC. Its translation: CATSDPDAGGASGNEQFF.

The rearrangement joins TRBV27 to TRBJ2-2; 8 bases line up with TRBD2. Germline trimming cut 3 bases from V and 6 bases from J; bases unmatched to any gene: 9. This CDR3 spans 16 amino acids. Germline V gene data show CDR1 as MNHEY and CDR2 as SMNVEV (reference sequence). This CDR3 reads CASSFSRTSSAGELFF. DNA for the CDR3: TGTGCCAGCAGTTTTAGTAGGACTAGCTCCGCCGGGGAGCTGTTTTTT.

The V gene is TRBV5-1, the J gene TRBJ2-7, with a weak D call TRBD1 (6 bases). Germline assignment: CDR1 SGHRS and CDR2 YFSETQ. Trimming removed 4 bases from V and 6 bases from J, with 20 bases in between. The CDR3 has 15 amino acids. CDR3 in amino acids: CASSPVEIRGGEQYF. The CDR3 DNA follows: TGCGCCAGCAGCCCGGTTGAAATCAGGGGTGGCGAGCAGTACTTC. The whole variable domain, remainder taken from reference TRBV5-1 and TRBJ2-7, is KAGVTQTPRYLIKTRGQQVTLSCSPISGHRSVSWYQQTPGQGLQFLFEYFSETQRNKGNFPGRFSGRQFSNSRSEMNVSTLELGDSALYLCASSPVEIRGGEQYFGPGTRLTVT.

This chain connects TRBV4-3 to TRBJ1-6; possibly TRBD1 for D (6 bases). Germline CDR1 LGHNA, CDR2 YSLEER. V shed 1 base and J shed 3 bases, with 7 bases lying between them. This CDR3 region has 15 residues. The DNA of the CDR3 is TGCGCCAGCAGCCAAGCAGGGGACTATAATTCACCCCTCCACTTT. It translates to CASSQAGDYNSPLHF.

J is TRBJ2-7 and V is TRBV3-1 (or the pseudogene TRBV3-2); no clear D. Germline CDR1 LGHDT, CDR2 YNNKEL (reference sequence). The CDR3 extends over 14 amino acids. V lost 0 bases and J 6 bases, leaving 12 bases between the germline ends. The CDR3 loop is CASSQEARVGEQYF. Here the CDR3 DNA reads TGTGCCAGCAGCCAAGAGGCTAGAGTAGGCGAGCAGTACTTC.

The chain has TRBV7-3 and TRBJ1-2; possibly TRBD1 for D (5 bases). Germline V gene sequence: CDR1 SGHTA, CDR2 FQGTGA. With 5 bases removed from V and 2 bases from J, the gap between germline ends came to 15 bases. CDR3 length equals 15 residues. DNA for the CDR3: TGTGCCAGCAGCCCCTCGGGCAGGGCAAACTATGGCTACACCTTC. Translating it yields CASSPSGRANYGYTF.